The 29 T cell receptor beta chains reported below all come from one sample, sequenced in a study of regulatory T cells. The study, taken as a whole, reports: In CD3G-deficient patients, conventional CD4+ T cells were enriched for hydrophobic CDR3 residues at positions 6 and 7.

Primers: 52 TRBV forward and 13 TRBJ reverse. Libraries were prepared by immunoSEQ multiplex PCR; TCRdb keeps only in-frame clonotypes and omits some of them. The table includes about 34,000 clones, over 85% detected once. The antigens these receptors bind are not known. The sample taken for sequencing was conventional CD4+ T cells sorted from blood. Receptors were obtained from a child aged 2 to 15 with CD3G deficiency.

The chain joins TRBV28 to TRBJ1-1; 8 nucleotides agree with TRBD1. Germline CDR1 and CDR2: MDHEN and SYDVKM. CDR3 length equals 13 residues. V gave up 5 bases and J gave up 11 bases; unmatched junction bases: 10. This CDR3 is CASSPPGTGRAFF. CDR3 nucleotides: TGTGCCAGCAGTCCCCCGGGGACAGGCCGGGCTTTCTTT.

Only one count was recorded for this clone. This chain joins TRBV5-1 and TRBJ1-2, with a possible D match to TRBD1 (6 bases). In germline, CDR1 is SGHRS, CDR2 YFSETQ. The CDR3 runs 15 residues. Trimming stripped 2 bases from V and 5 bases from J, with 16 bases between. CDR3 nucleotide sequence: TGCGCCAGCAGCTTAGGGCAGGGGATCGGGTATGGCTACACCTTC. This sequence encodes CASSLGQGIGYGYTF.

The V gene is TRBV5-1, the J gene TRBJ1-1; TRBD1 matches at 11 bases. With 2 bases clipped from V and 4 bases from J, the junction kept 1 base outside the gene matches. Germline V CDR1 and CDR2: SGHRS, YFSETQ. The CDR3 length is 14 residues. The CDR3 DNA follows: TGCGCCAGCAGCTTCGGGACAGGGGGCACTGAAGCTTTCTTT. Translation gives CASSFGTGGTEAFF. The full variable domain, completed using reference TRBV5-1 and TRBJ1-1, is KAGVTQTPRYLIKTRGQQVTLSCSPISGHRSVSWYQQTPGQGLQFLFEYFSETQRNKGNFPGRFSGRQFSNSRSEMNVSTLELGDSALYLCASSFGTGGTEAFFGQGTRLTVV.

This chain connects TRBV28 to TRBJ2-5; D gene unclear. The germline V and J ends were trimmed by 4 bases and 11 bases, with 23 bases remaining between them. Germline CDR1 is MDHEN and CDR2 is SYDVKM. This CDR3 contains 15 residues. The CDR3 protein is CASSSPAIRRREQYF. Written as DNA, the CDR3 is TGTGCCAGCAGTTCCCCGGCCATTCGGCGGCGAGAGCAGTACTTC.

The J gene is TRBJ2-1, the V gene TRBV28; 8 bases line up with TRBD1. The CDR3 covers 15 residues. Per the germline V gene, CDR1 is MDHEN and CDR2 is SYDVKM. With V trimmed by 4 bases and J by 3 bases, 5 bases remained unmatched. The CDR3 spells CASSSAGGNYNEQFF. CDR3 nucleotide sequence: TGTGCCAGCAGTTCCGCAGGGGGCAACTACAATGAGCAGTTCTTC.

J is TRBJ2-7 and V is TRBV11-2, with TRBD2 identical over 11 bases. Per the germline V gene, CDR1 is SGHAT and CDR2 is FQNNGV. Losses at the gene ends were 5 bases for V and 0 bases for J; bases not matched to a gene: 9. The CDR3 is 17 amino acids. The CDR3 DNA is TGTGCCAGCAGCAGAACCGGGACTAGCGGTCCCTCCTACGAGCAGTACTTC. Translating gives CASSRTGTSGPSYEQYF.

CDR3 region: CASSPGYVTGRRQMGDTQYF. CDR3 DNA sequence: TGTGCCAGCAGTCCAGGATATGTAACGGGGCGACGTCAGATGGGAGATACGCAGTATTTT. The chain has TRBV28 and TRBJ2-3, with D perhaps being TRBD1 or TRBD2 (5 bases each). Germline CDR1 MDHEN, CDR2 SYDVKM. V lost 5 bases and J lost 5, with 32 bases in between. The length of the CDR3 is 20 residues.

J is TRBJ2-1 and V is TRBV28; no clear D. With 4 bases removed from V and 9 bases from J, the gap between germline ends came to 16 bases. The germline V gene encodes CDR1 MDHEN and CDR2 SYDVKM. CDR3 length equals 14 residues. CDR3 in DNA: TGTGCCAGCAGTTCCCCCCGGGCTGGTAGTGAGCAGTTCTTC. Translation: CASSSPRAGSEQFF.

The CDR3 DNA reads TGTGCCAGCAGCTTGTCTAGCGGCCACGAGCAGTACTTC. It yields the protein CASSLSSGHEQYF. The V gene is TRBV7-2, the J gene TRBJ2-7; 7 nucleotides match TRBD2. The ends lost 3 bases at V and 5 bases at J; junction bases unmatched: 4. Germline CDR1 SGHTA, CDR2 FQGNSA. The CDR3 totals 13 residues.

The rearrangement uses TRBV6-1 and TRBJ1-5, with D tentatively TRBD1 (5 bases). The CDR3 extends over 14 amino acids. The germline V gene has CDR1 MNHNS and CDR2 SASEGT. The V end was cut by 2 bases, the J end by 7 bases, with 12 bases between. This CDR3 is CASSEQGRAQPQHF. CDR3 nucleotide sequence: TGTGCCAGCAGTGAACAGGGTCGCGCCCAGCCCCAGCATTTT.

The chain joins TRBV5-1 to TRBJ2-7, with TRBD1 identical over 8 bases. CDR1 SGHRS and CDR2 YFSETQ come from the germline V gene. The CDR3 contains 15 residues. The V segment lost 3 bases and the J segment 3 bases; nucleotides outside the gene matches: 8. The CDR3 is CASSSWTGPGYEQYF. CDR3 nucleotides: TGCGCCAGCAGCTCATGGACAGGGCCCGGCTACGAGCAGTACTTC.

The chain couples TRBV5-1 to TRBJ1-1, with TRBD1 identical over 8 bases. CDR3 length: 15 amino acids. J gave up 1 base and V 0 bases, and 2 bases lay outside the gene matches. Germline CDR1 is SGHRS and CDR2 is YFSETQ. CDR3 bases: TGCGCCAGCAGCTTGGAGGGGACAGGGAACACTGAAGCTTTCTTT. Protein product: CASSLEGTGNTEAFF. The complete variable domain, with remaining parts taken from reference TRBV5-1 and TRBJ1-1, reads KAGVTQTPRYLIKTRGQQVTLSCSPISGHRSVSWYQQTPGQGLQFLFEYFSETQRNKGNFPGRFSGRQFSNSRSEMNVSTLELGDSALYLCASSLEGTGNTEAFFGQGTRLTVV.

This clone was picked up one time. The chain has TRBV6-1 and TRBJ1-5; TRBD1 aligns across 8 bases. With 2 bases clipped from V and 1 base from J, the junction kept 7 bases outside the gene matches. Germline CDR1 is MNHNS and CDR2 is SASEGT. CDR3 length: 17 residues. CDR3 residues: CASSEFRGRKSNQPQHF. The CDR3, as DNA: TGTGCCAGCAGTGAATTCAGGGGGCGGAAAAGCAATCAGCCCCAGCATTTT.

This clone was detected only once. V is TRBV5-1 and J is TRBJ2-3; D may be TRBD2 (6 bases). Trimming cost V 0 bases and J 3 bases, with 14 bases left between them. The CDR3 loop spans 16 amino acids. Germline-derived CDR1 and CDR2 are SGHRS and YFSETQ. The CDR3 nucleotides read TGCGCCAGCAGCTTGGATCCGGGAGTGGGGACAGATACGCAGTATTTT. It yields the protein CASSLDPGVGTDTQYF.

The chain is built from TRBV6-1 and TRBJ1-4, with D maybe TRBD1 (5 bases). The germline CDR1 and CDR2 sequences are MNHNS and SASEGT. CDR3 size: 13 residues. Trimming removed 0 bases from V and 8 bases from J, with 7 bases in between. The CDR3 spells CASSEARGEKLFF. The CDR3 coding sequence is TGTGCCAGCAGTGAAGCGAGGGGAGAAAAACTGTTTTTT.

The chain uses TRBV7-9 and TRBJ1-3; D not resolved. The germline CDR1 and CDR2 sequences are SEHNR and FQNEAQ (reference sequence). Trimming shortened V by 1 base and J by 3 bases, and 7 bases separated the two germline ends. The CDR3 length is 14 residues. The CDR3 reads CASSLEGYGNTIYF. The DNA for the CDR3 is TGTGCCAGCAGCTTAGAAGGGTATGGAAACACCATATATTTT.

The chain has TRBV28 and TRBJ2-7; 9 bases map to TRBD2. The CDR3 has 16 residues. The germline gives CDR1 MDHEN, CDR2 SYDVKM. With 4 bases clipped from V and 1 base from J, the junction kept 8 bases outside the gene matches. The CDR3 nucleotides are TGTGCCAGCAGTTCTAGCGGGATGAACCCGTCCTACGAGCAGTACTTC. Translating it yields CASSSSGMNPSYEQYF.

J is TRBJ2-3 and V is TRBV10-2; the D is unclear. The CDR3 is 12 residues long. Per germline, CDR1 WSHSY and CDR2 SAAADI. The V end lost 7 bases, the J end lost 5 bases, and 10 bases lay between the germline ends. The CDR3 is CASKSEGDTQYF. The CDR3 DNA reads TGCGCCAGCAAAAGCGAAGGAGATACGCAGTATTTT.

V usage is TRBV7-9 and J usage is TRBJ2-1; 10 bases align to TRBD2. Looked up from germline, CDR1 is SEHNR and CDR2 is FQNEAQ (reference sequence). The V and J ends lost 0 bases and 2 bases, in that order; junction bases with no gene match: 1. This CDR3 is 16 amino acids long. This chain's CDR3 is CASSLASGRAYNEQFF. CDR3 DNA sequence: TGTGCCAGCAGCTTAGCGAGCGGGAGGGCCTACAATGAGCAGTTCTTC.

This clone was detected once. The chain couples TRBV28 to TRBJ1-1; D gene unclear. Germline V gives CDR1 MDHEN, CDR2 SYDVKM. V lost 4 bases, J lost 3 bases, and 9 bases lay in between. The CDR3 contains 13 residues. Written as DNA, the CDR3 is TGTGCCAGCAGTTCCCACAGATACACTGAAGCTTTCTTT. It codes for CASSSHRYTEAFF.

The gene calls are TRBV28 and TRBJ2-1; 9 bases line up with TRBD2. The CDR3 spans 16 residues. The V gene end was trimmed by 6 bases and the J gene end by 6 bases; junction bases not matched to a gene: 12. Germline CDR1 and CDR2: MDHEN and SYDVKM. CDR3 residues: CASSSPGAGGFNEQFF. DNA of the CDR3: TGTGCCAGCAGCTCGCCGGGGGCGGGAGGGTTCAATGAGCAGTTCTTC.

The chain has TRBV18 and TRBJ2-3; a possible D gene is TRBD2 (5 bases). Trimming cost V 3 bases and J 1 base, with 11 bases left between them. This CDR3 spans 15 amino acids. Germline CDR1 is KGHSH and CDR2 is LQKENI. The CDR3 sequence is CASSPVFSGTDTQYF. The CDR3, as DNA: TGTGCCAGCTCACCGGTCTTTAGCGGCACAGATACGCAGTATTTT.

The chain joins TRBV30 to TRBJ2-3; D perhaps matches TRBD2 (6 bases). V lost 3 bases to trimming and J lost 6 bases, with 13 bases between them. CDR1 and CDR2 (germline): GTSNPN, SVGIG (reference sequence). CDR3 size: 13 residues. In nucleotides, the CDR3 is TGTGCCTGGAGCGGGTTTGGAGGGGATACGCAGTATTTT. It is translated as CAWSGFGGDTQYF.

CDR3 sequence (DNA): TGTGCCAGCAGCACGGAGGTTGTTCAAGAGACCCAGTACTTC. Translation: CASSTEVVQETQYF. The chain joins TRBV7-9 to TRBJ2-5; TRBD2 is a possible D gene (5 bases). The V end lost 5 bases, the J end lost 2 bases, and 12 bases lay between the germline ends. The CDR3 has 14 amino acids. Germline V lookup: CDR1 SEHNR, CDR2 FQNEAQ (reference sequence). Using reference TRBV7-9 and TRBJ2-5 for the parts outside the CDR3, the full variable domain is DTGVSQNPRHKITKRGQNVTFRCDPISEHNRLYWYRQTLGQGPEFLTYFQNEAQLEKSRLLSDRFSAERPKGSFSTLEIQRTEQGDSAMYLCASSTEVVQETQYFGPGTRLLVL.

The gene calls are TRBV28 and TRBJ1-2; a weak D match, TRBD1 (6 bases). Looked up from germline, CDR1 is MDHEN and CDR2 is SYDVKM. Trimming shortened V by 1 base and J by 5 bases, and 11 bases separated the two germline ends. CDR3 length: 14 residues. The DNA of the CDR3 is TGTGCCAGCAGTTTATTGGGGGGCGAATATGGCTACACCTTC. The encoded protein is CASSLLGGEYGYTF.

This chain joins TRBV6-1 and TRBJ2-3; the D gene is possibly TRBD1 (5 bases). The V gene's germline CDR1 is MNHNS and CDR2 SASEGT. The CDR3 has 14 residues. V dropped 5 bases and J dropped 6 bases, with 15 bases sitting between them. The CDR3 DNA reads TGTGCCAGCAGTAACCACCGAAAGGGGGATACGCAGTATTTT. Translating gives CASSNHRKGDTQYF.

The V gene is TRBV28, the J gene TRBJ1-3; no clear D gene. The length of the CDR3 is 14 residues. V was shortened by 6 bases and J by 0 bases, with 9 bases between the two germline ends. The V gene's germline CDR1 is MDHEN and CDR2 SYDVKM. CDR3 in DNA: TGTGCCAGCAGCCGACCGAGCTCTGGAAACACCATATATTTT. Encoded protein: CASSRPSSGNTIYF.

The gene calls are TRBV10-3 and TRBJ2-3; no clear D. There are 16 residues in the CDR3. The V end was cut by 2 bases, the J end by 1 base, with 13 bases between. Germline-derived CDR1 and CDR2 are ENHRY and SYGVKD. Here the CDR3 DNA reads TGTGCCATCAGTGAGCTGGGTCGACGGGGCACAGATACGCAGTATTTT. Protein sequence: CAISELGRRGTDTQYF.

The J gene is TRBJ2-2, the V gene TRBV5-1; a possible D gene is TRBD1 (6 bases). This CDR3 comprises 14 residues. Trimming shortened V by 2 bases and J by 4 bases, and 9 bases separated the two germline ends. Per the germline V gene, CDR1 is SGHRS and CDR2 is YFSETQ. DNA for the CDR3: TGCGCCAGCAGCTTTCGAGGGGGCACCGGGGAGCTGTTTTTT. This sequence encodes CASSFRGGTGELFF.